The clone carrying this T cell receptor beta chain appeared once. Its antigen is not known. In the PCR, 60 Vbeta and 13 Jbeta primers were used. Here immunoSEQ multiplex PCR was the method, and the copy in TCRdb shows in-frame clones only, minus some. The top ten clones hold 2.5% to 3.5% of a sample with roughly 120,000 clones, 84% of them seen once. These data belong to a study of cytomegalovirus exposure and HLA in healthy donors. The CDR3 sequence is 15 residues long. Trimming cost V 2 bases and J 5 bases, with 12 bases left between them. CDR1 MGHRA and CDR2 YSYEKL come from the germline V gene. General study findings and limits: The study put 150 or so TCR beta chains on its list as cytomegalovirus-associated. A later analysis reportedly found that, within productive TCRs, an Asian-associated ancestry cluster had fewer N-insertions than the mean observed across the 666 donors.

The sequencing sample was made of PBMCs. This clonotype was obtained from a young woman in good health and CMV-seropositive. The chain is built from TRBV4-1 and TRBJ2-2, with D possibly TRBD2 on 5 matching bases. This CDR3 reads CASSQPLWETGELFF. DNA for the CDR3: TGCGCCAGCAGCCAACCCTTGTGGGAGACCGGGGAGCTGTTTTTT.